This is a list of T cell receptor beta chains from one sample in a study of cytomegalovirus exposure and HLA in healthy donors. The repertoire was sequenced with immunoSEQ multiplex PCR; TCRdb's copy has only in-frame clones and lacks some. The repertoire holds 150,000 to 200,000 clones, with about three quarters as singletons. The sequenced sample was PBMCs. The receptors stem from a man in his forties or fifties in good health and CMV-seropositive. The CDR3 runs from the conserved cysteine through the conserved F or W. A D gene is named only where the DNA matches it firmly. A row's size may be missing; if present it is once, few, many or a size class.

CDR3 | DNA | size | V | D | J
CASSATSGSGYEQYF | TGCGCCAGCAGCGCGACTAGCGGGAGTGGCTACGAGCAGTACTTC | NA | TRBV5-1 | TRBD2 | TRBJ2-7
CASRRWTGGAGANGLTF | TGTGCCAGCAGACGCTGGACAGGGGGTGCTGGGGCCAACGGCCTGACTTTC | NA | TRBV5-6 | TRBD1 | TRBJ2-6
CASSLASEAGPIWYEQYF | TGTGCCAGCAGCTTAGCGAGCGAGGCGGGCCCGATTTGGTACGAGCAGTACTTC | NA | TRBV7-6 | NA | TRBJ2-7
CASSVSYEQYF | TGTGCCAGCAGTGTAAGTTACGAGCAGTACTTC | once | TRBV6-1 | NA | TRBJ2-7
CASSIQVSYNEQFF | TGTGCCAGTAGTATCCAGGTCTCCTACAATGAGCAGTTCTTC | NA | TRBV19 | NA | TRBJ2-1
CASSSIGFSGANGLTF | TGTGCCAGCAGTTCCATAGGGTTCTCTGGGGCCAACGGCCTGACTTTC | NA | TRBV28 | NA | TRBJ2-6
CASSWGQIYEQYF | TGTGCCAGCAGCTGGGGACAGATCTACGAGCAGTACTTC | few | TRBV7-8 | TRBD1 | TRBJ2-7
CASSLGRMSTDTQYF | TGTGCCAGCAGCTTAGGGCGGATGAGCACAGATACGCAGTATTTT | NA | TRBV11-2 | NA | TRBJ2-3
CASSSPAGFPRQPQHF | TGTGCCAGTAGTTCCCCAGCGGGTTTCCCGCGACAGCCCCAGCATTTT | NA | TRBV19 | NA | TRBJ1-5
CASRRTGTEQETQYF | TGTGCCAGCAGGCGCACCGGGACAGAGCAAGAGACCCAGTACTTC | NA | TRBV9 | TRBD1 | TRBJ2-5
CASSSGSWGSEETQYF | TGTGCCAGCAGTTCTGGTTCTTGGGGCAGTGAAGAGACCCAGTACTTC | NA | TRBV27 | NA | TRBJ2-5
CASSLSGGLDEQFF | TGTGCCAGCAGTTTATCCGGGGGATTAGATGAGCAGTTCTTC | NA | TRBV27 | NA | TRBJ2-1
CASSPRLAGLSSYNEQFF | TGTGCCAGCAGCCCCAGACTCGCGGGCCTGAGCTCCTACAATGAGCAGTTCTTC | NA | TRBV7-8 | NA | TRBJ2-1
CASSQRSVGYNEQFF | TGTGCCAGCAGCCAACGTAGCGTAGGGTACAATGAGCAGTTCTTC | NA | TRBV7-9 | NA | TRBJ2-1
CSVVFPGVDYGYTF | TGCAGCGTTGTGTTTCCAGGGGTAGACTATGGCTACACCTTC | NA | TRBV29-1 | NA | TRBJ1-2
CASSLVLAGGGELFF | TGTGCCAGCAGCTTAGTACTAGCGGGAGGCGGGGAGCTGTTTTTT | few | TRBV11-3 | TRBD2 | TRBJ2-2
CASSRSGTSGSGAYEQYF | TGTGCCAGCAGCCGATCCGGGACTAGCGGGAGTGGGGCCTACGAGCAGTACTTC | once | TRBV5-4 | TRBD2 | TRBJ2-7
CASSKFQGPNTEAFF | TGTGCCAGCAGCAAATTCCAGGGGCCGAACACTGAAGCTTTCTTT | NA | TRBV27 | NA | TRBJ1-1
CASSLIAGGNGELFF | TGTGCCAGCAGCTTAATAGCGGGAGGGAACGGGGAGCTGTTTTTT | NA | TRBV5-4 | TRBD2 | TRBJ2-2
CASSPLRAGSGNTIYF | TGTGCCAGCAGCCCCCTCAGGGCAGGCTCTGGAAACACCATATATTTT | NA | TRBV7-9 | NA | TRBJ1-3
CASRLQGNTGELFF | TGTGCCAGCAGACTACAGGGGAACACCGGGGAGCTGTTTTTT | once | TRBV7-6 | NA | TRBJ2-2
CASSPKNQGGHGYTF | TGTGCCAGCAGCCCCAAAAATCAGGGTGGTCATGGCTACACCTTC | few | TRBV7-9 | NA | TRBJ1-2
CSVEVLAWNEQFF | TGCAGCGTTGAGGTACTAGCGTGGAATGAGCAGTTCTTC | NA | TRBV29-1 | TRBD2 | TRBJ2-1
CASSPPGGVRDNEQFF | TGTGCCAGCTCACCCCCGGGGGGAGTGAGAGACAATGAGCAGTTCTTC | once | TRBV18 | TRBD2 | TRBJ2-1
CASSLGRGGNEQFF | TGCGCCAGCAGCCTAGGCAGGGGTGGCAATGAGCAGTTCTTC | few | TRBV4-1 | NA | TRBJ2-1
CASSQFSDRPYEQYF | TGTGCCAGCAGCCAATTCAGCGACAGACCCTACGAGCAGTACTTC | NA | TRBV14 | NA | TRBJ2-7
CSKQKAAYEQYF | TGTTCCAAGCAGAAGGCGGCATACGAGCAGTACTTC | few | TRBV2 | NA | TRBJ2-7
CASSLVSGGGRTEAFF | TGTGCCAGCAGCTTGGTTTCCGGGGGCGGGAGGACTGAAGCTTTCTTT | once | TRBV5-5 | NA | TRBJ1-1
CAANRMVTEAFF | TGTGCCGCCAACAGGATGGTGACTGAAGCTTTCTTT | NA | TRBV6-1 | NA | TRBJ1-1
CASSFSGDRKLFF | TGTGCCAGCAGCTTCTCAGGGGACCGAAAACTGTTTTTT | NA | TRBV11-1 | NA | TRBJ1-4